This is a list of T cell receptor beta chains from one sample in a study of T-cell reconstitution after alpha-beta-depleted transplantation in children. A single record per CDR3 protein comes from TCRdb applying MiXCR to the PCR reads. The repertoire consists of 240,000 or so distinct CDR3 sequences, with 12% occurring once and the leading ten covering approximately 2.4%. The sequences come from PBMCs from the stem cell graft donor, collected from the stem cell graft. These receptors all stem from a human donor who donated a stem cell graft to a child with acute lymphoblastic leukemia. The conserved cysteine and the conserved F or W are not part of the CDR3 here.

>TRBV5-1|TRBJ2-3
ASGEGVQAITDTQY
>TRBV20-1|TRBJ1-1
SARDVGTGYPEAF
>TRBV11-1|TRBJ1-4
ASSLIGQPVKLF
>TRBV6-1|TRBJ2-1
ASRGTSGGNEQF
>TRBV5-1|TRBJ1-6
ASSLSQTFSPLH
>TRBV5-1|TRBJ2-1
ASSSRQGRDNEQF
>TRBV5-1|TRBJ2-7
ASSLGSSGRAPYEQY
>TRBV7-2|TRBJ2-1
ASSLASGVNNEQF
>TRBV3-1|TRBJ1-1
ASSPTRGTEAF
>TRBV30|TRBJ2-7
AWSLGPLGEQY
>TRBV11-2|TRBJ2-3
ASSEAGLTDTQY
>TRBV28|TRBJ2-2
ASSSLGQGGTGELF
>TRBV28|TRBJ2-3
ASSLGRGAGDTQY
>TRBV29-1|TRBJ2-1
SVDGGSYNEQF
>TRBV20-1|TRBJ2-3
SARDLGRGRDTQY
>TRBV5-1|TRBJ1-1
ASSPPRAVNTEAF
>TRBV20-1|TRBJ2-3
SARTTFSYADTQY
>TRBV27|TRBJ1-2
ASSLLPGRAGSYT
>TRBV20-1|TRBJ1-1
SARGMNTEAF
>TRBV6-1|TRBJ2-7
ASSPSGNSYEQY
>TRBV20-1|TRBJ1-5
SASLSYRALSNQPQH
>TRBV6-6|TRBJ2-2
ASSSVAGELF
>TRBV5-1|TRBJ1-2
ASSLARRNYGYT
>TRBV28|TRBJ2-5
ASRYRRDRAQRVGETQY
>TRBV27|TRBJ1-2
ASSLDRGHGYT
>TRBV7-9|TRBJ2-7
ASSRRGQGVYEQY
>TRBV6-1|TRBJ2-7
ASSERGLRVSDYEQY
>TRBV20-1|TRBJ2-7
SARTAGVSEQY
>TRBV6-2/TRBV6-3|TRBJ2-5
ASSFRTGSNQETQY
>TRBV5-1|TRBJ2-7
ASSFRLAGVYEQY
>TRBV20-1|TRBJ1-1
SARPGTGGTLGLTEAF
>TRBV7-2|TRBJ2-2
ASSYQAGNTGELF
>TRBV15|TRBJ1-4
ATSRDPLRGEKLF
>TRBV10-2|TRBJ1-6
ASSEPPSDSPLH
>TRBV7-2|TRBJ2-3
ASSLGGADLDTQY
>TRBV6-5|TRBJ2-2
ASSSPQGGTGELF
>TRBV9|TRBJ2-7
ASSVNSGSYEQY
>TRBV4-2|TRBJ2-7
ASSQADGGAYEQY
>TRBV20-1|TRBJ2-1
SAGGRSYNEQF
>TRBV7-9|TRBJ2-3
ASRGTGNTDTQY
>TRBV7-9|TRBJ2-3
ASSLTGVGDTQY
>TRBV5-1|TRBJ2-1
ASSLLAGGWGSSYNEQF
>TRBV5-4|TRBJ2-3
ASQPSRGDTQY
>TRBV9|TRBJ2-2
ASSDTGQITGELF
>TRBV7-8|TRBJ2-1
ASSLAGTIYNEQF
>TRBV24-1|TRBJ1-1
ATSDFVSREAF
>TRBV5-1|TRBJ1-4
ARTTTGGHEKLF
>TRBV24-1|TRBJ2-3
ATSDLDSDHPDTQY
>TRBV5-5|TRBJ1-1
ASSMMGTVNTEAF
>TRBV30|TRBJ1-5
AWSRGLESNQPQH
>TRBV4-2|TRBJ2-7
ASSQDVGGGSYEQY
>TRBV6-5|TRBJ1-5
ASSYSSRVRQPQH
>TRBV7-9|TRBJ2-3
ASRIAGTESHTQY
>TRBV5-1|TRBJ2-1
ASIPFGGLAYNEQF
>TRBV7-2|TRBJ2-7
ASSLNRDGFSEQY